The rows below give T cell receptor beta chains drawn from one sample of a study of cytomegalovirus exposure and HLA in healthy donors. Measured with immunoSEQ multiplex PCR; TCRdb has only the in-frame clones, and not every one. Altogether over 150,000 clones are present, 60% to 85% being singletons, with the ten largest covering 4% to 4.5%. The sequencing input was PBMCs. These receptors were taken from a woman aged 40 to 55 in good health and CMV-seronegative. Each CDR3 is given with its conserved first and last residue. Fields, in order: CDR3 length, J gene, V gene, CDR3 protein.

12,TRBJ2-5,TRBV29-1,CSVPHLQETQYF
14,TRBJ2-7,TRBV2,CASSLAGGPYEQYF
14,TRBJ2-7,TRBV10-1,CASSDPGLPNEQYF
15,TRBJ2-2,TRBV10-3,CAISEKRRVTGELFF
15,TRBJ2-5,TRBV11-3,CASSTPPLAEETQYF
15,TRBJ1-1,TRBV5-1,CASSLRTGQNTEAFF
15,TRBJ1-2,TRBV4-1,CASSQAPGGTYGYTF
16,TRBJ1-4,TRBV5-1,CASSSGTGPTNEKLFF
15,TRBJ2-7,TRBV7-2,CASSAPRRGSYEQYF
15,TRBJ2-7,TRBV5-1,CASSHKTGGSYEQYF
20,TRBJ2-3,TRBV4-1,CASSQLQLRGLAGGTDTQYF
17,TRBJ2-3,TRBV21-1,CASSKGIERDGSDTQYF
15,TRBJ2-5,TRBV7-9,CASSPFRNSQETQYF
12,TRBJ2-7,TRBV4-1,CASSSTFTEQYF
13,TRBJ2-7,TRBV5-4,CASSLGSSYEQYF
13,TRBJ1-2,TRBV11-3,CASSTGQNYGYTF
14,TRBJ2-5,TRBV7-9,CASSLQGIQETQYF
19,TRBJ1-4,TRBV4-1,CASSPSGQGSSGPNEKLFF
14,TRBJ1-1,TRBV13,CASRITGRNTEAFF
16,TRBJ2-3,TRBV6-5,CASSYGGGKGPDTQYF
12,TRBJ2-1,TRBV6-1,CASTLLNNEQFF
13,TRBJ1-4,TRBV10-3,CAISEGGDEKLFF
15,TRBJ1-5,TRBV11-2,CASSLDRVRGQPQHF
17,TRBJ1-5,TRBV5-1,CASSLGQGGIAGQPQHF
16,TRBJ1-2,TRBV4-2,CASSRGTGEVSRGYTF
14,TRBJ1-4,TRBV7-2,CASSSRQGGEKLFF
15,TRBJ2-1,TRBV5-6,CASSPRPGPYNEQFF
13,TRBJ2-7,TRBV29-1,CSVLAGGPYEQYF
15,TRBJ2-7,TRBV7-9,CASSSRDSGRNEQYF
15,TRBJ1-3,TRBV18,CASSEGTVSGNTIYF
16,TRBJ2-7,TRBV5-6,CASSLVVSGYPYEQYF
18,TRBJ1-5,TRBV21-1,CASSPNFGRTAFNQPQHF
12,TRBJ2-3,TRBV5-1,CASSPGTDTQYF
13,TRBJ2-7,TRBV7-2,CASSLTSAYEQYF
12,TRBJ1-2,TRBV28,CATSDSTYGYTF
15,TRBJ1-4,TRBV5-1,CASSLTGGQEEKLFF
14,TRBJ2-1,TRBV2,CASSGTAVYNEQFF
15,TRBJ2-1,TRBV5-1,CASSSTSGISNEQFF
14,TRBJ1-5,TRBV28,CASVLTGVNQPQHF
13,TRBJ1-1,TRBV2,CASALGGATVAFF
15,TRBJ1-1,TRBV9,CASSVGIGVNTEAFF
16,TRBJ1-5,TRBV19,CASSQMTGNSNQPQHF
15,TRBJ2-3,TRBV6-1,CASSVGGGSTDTQYF
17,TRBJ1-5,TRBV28,CATGESRRTIPTPPQHF
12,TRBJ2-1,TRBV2,CASSGTINEQFF
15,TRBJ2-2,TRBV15,CATSSSGTATGELFF
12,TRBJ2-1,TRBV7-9,CASSQGTGEQFF
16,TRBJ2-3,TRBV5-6,CASSLGWTGVRDTQYF
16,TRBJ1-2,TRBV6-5,CASSYSRTGTNYGYTF
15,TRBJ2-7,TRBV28,CASRPTGLDNYEQYF
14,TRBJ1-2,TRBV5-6,CASSQSTGLSGYTF
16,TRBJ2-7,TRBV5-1,CASSLEPGEGSYEQYF
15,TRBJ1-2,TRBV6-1,CASSDSFKGDYGYTF
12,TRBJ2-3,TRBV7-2,CASSLYTDTQYF